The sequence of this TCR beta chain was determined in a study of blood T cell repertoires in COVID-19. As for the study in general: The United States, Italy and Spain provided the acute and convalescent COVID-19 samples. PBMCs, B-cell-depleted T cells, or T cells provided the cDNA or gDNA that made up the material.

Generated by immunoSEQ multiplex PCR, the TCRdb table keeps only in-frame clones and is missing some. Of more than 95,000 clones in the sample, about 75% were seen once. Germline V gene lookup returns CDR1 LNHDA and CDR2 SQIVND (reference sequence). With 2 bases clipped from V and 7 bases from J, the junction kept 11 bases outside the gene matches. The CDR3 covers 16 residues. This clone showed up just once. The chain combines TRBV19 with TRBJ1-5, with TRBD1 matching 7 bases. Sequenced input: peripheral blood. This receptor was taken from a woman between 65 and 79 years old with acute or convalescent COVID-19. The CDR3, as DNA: TGTGCCAGTAGTATACTTAGCGCCAGGGGGACCCAGCCCCAGCATTTT. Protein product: CASSILSARGTQPQHF.